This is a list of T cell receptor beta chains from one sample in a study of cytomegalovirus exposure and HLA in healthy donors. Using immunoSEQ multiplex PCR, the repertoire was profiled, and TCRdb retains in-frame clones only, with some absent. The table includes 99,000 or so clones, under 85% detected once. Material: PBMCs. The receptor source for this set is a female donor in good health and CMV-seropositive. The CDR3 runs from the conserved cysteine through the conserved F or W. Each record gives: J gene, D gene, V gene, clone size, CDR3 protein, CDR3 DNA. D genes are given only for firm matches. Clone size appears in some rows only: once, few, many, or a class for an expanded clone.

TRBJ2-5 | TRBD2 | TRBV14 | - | CASSQVHRDYLDETQYF | TGTGCCAGCAGCCAAGTCCACCGGGACTACCTTGACGAGACCCAGTACTTC
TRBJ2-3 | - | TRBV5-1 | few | CASSLGRGADTQYF | TGCGCCAGCAGCTTGGGCAGGGGCGCAGATACGCAGTATTTT
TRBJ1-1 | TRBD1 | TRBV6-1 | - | CASSRGKDTEAFF | TGTGCCAGCAGCAGGGGGAAGGACACTGAAGCTTTCTTT
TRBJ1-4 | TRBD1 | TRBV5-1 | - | CASSQQTGPNEKLFF | TGCGCCAGCAGCCAGCAGACAGGGCCTAATGAAAAACTGTTTTTT
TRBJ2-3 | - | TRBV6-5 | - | CASSFREPSTDTQYF | TGTGCCAGCAGTTTTCGGGAACCTAGCACAGATACGCAGTATTTT
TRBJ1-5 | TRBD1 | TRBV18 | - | CASSPGTGAQPQHF | TGTGCCAGCTCACCTGGGACAGGTGCCCAGCCCCAGCATTTT
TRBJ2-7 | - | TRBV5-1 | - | CASSLNTGLEQYF | TGCGCCAGCAGCTTAAACACAGGGCTCGAGCAGTACTTC
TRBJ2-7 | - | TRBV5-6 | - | CASSLRGSYEQYF | TGTGCCAGCAGCTTGAGGGGGTCCTACGAGCAGTACTTC
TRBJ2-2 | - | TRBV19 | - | CASSIGLAGELFF | TGTGCCAGTAGTATAGGGCTGGCCGGGGAGCTGTTTTTT
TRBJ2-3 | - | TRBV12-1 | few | CASSFGQRELGDTQYF | TGTGCCAGCAGCTTTGGACAGCGGGAGCTTGGAGATACGCAGTATTTT
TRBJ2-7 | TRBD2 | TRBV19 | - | CASSLTSGGYEQYF | TGTGCCAGTAGCCTAACTAGCGGGGGCTACGAGCAGTACTTC
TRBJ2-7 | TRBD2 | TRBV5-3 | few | CARSLARGLAGGGYEQYF | TGTGCCAGAAGCTTGGCCAGGGGACTAGCGGGAGGTGGGTACGAGCAGTACTTC
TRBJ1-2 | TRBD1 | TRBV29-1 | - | CSVIRQGTDYGYTF | TGCAGCGTTATAAGACAGGGGACCGACTATGGCTACACCTTC
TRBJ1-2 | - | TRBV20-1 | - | CSALKDSGYTF | TGCAGTGCTCTTAAGGACTCGGGCTACACCTTC
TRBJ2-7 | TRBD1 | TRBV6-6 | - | CASRTGGTHLEQYF | TGTGCCAGCAGAACAGGGGGCACCCACCTGGAGCAGTACTTC
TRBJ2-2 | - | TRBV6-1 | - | CASSELAGSGELFF | TGTGCCAGCAGTGAACTGGCAGGGTCCGGGGAGCTGTTTTTT
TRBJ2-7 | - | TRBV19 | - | CASRTGSEQYF | TGTGCCAGCAGAACAGGGAGCGAGCAGTACTTC
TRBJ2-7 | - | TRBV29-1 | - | CSVEDLRLEQYF | TGCAGCGTTGAAGATCTGAGGCTCGAGCAGTACTTC
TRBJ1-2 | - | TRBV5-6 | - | CASSTPQGGYTF | TGTGCCAGCAGCACTCCCCAGGGCGGCTACACCTTC
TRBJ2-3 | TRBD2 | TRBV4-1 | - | CASSQAGTSGRNTQYF | TGCGCCAGCAGCCAGGCAGGGACTAGCGGGAGAAATACGCAGTATTTT
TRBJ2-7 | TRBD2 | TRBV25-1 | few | CASESGGGQYF | TGTGCCAGCGAATCTGGGGGGGGGCAGTACTTC
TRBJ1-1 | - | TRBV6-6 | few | CAIREGPMNTEAFF | TGTGCCATAAGGGAGGGGCCCATGAACACTGAAGCTTTCTTT
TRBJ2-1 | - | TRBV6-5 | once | CASSYAAGTRGNEQFF | TGTGCCAGCAGTTACGCCGCGGGGACCCGAGGGAATGAGCAGTTCTTC
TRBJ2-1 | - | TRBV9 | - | CASSVRIGGGSFGEQFF | TGTGCCAGCAGCGTACGTATAGGAGGTGGTAGTTTCGGTGAGCAGTTCTTC
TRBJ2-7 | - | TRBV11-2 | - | CASSLTPEYEQYF | TGTGCCAGCAGCTTAACCCCCGAGTACGAGCAGTACTTC
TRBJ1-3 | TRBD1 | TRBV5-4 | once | CASSLDRGIAGNTIYF | TGTGCCAGCAGCTTGGACAGGGGAATCGCTGGAAACACCATATATTTT
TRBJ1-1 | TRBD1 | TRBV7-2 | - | CASSLVGTGPTQAFF | TGTGCCAGCAGCTTAGTTGGGACAGGTCCCACCCAAGCTTTCTTT
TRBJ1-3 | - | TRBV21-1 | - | CASYTKAQGSGNTIYF | TGTGCCAGCTATACCAAGGCACAGGGCTCTGGAAACACCATATATTTT
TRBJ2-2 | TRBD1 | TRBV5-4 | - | CASSLEGAMAGELFF | TGTGCCAGCAGCTTGGAGGGGGCCATGGCCGGGGAGCTGTTTTTT
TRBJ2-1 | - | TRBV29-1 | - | CSGASQVGGEFF | TGCAGCGGAGCGTCACAGGTCGGCGGGGAGTTCTTC
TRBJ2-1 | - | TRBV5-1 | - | CASSKGAPSYNEQFF | TGCGCCAGCAGCAAAGGGGCACCCTCCTACAATGAGCAGTTCTTC
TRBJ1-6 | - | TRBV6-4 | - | CASGPTGLDRENNSPLHF | TGTGCCAGCGGGCCTACCGGTTTGGACAGAGAGAATAATTCACCCCTCCACTTT
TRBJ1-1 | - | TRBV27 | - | CASSGFTGTRNTEAFF | TGTGCCAGCAGTGGATTTACAGGGACTAGGAACACTGAAGCTTTCTTT
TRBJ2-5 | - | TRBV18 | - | CASSPTGEETQYF | TGTGCCAGCTCACCAACAGGTGAAGAGACCCAGTACTTC
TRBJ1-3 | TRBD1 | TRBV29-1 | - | CSVFSTGADGNTIYF | TGCAGCGTTTTCTCGACAGGGGCAGACGGAAACACCATATATTTT
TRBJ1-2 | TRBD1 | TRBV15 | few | CATSRTGGSYGYTF | TGTGCCACCAGCAGGACAGGGGGAAGCTATGGCTACACCTTC
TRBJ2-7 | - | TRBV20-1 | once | CSAGGYEQYF | TGCAGTGCTGGGGGGTACGAGCAGTACTTC
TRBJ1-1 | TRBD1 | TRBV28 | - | CASSLTGTAMNTEAFF | TGTGCCAGCAGTTTAACAGGGACAGCGATGAACACTGAAGCTTTCTTT
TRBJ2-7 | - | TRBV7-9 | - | CSSRSPQGTDYEQYF | TGTTCCAGCCGCAGTCCGCAGGGTACGGACTACGAGCAGTACTTC
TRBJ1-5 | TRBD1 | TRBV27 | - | CASSLKWDSVPNQPQHF | TGTGCCAGCAGTTTAAAATGGGACAGCGTCCCCAATCAGCCCCAGCATTTT
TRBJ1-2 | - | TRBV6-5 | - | CASSYSGGGGYTF | TGTGCCAGCAGTTACTCGGGGGGGGGTGGCTACACCTTC
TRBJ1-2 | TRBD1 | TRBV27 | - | CASRQGGYGYTF | TGTGCCAGCAGGCAGGGGGGCTATGGCTACACCTTC
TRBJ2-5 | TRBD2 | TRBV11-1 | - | CASSPGGLATHSETQYF | TGTGCCAGCAGCCCCGGGGGACTAGCGACCCACTCCGAGACCCAGTACTTC
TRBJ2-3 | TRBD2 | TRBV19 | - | CASTTGTSGADTQYF | TGTGCCAGCACCACCGGGACTAGCGGAGCAGATACGCAGTATTTT
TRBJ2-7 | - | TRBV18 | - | CASSPDSDGSYEQYF | TGTGCCAGCTCACCGGACAGCGACGGATCCTACGAGCAGTACTTC
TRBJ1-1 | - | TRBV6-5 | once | CASSYSGGAYTEAFF | TGTGCCAGCAGTTACTCTGGGGGCGCTTACACTGAAGCTTTCTTT